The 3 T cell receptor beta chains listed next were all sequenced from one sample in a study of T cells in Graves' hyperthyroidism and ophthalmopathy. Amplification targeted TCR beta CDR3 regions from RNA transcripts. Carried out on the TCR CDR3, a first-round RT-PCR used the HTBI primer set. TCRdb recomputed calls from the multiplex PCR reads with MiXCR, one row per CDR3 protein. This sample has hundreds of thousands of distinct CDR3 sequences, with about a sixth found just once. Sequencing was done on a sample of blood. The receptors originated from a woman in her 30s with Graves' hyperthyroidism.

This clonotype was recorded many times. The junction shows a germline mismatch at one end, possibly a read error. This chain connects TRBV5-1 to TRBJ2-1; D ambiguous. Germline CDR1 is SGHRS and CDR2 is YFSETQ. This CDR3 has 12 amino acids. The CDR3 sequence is CASSLGLNEQFF. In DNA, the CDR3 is TGTGCCAGCAGCTTAGGATTAAATGAGCAGTTCTTC. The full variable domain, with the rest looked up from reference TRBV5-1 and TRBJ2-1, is KAGVTQTPRYLIKTRGQQVTLSCSPISGHRSVSWYQQTPGQGLQFLFEYFSETQRNKGNFPGRFSGRQFSNSRSEMNVSTLELGDSALYLCASSLGLNEQFFGPGTRLTVL.

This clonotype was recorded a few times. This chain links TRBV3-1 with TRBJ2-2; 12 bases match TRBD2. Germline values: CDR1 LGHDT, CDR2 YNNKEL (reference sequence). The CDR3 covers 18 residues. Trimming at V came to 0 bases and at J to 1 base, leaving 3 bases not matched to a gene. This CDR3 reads CASSQDVGLAGNTGELFF. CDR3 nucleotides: TGTGCCAGCAGCCAAGATGTGGGACTAGCGGGGAACACCGGGGAGCTGTTTTTT.

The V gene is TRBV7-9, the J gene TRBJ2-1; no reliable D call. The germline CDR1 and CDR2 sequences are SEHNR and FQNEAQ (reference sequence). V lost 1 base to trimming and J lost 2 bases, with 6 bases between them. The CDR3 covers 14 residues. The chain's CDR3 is CASSLVLAYNEQFF. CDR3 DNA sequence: TGTGCCAGCAGCTTAGTACTGGCCTACAATGAGCAGTTCTTC.